This passage covers 26 T cell receptor beta chains from one sample sequenced in a study of cytomegalovirus exposure and HLA in healthy donors. Primers for the PCR totalled 60 Vbeta and 13 Jbeta. Clones were read by immunoSEQ multiplex PCR, and TCRdb kept only the in-frame ones, dropping some. The sample includes a few hundred thousand clones, roughly 85% of them seen just once. The sample consisted of PBMCs. These receptor sequences come from a man between 18 and 29 years old in good health and CMV-seronegative.

The rearrangement uses TRBV11-3 and TRBJ2-5, with 7 bases identical to TRBD1. The germline V gene encodes CDR1 SGHNT and CDR2 YENEEA. The CDR3 covers 14 residues. Germline trimming cut 8 bases from V and 6 bases from J; bases unmatched to any gene: 12. The CDR3 sequence is CASGLQGICKTQYF. DNA of the CDR3: TGTGCCAGCGGGCTACAGGGGATTTGCAAGACCCAGTACTTC.

The genes are TRBV30 and TRBJ1-4; 7 bases are shared with TRBD1. CDR1 and CDR2 (germline): GTSNPN, SVGIG (reference sequence). V gave up 5 bases and J gave up 6 bases; unmatched junction bases: 12. This CDR3 region has 15 residues. The CDR3 is CAWEPTGVYDEKLFF. The CDR3, as DNA: TGTGCCTGGGAGCCCACAGGGGTTTACGATGAAAAACTGTTTTTT.

The chain uses TRBV27 and TRBJ2-6; the D gene is possibly TRBD1 (6 bases). The V gene lost 8 bases and the J gene lost 4 bases, with 15 bases spanning the gap. The CDR3 extends over 15 amino acids. The germline CDR1 and CDR2 sequences are MNHEY and SMNVEV (reference sequence). As DNA, the CDR3 is TGTGCCAGCGCCGCGTGGGGGCTGGGGGCCAACGTCCTGACTTTC. As protein: CASAAWGLGANVLTF.

This chain links TRBV18 with TRBJ1-1, with 8 bases lining up with TRBD1. Germline V lookup: CDR1 KGHSH, CDR2 LQKENI. The CDR3 length is 14 residues. Losses at the gene ends were 4 bases for V and 7 bases for J; bases not matched to a gene: 8. CDR3 sequence reads: CASSRTGWGGEAFF. CDR3 nucleotide sequence: TGTGCCAGCTCACGGACAGGGTGGGGTGGTGAAGCTTTCTTT.

The chain carries TRBV11-3 and TRBJ2-1, with 7 bases identical to TRBD2. The germline V gene encodes CDR1 SGHNT and CDR2 YENEEA. This CDR3 has 14 amino acids. V lost 5 bases and J lost 8; bases outside the gene matches: 9. For the CDR3, the DNA is TGTGCCAGCAGCCAAGGGACTAATCTAGATGAGCAGTTCTTC. It is translated as CASSQGTNLDEQFF.

The sample holds one count of this clone. The V and J genes are TRBV29-1 and TRBJ2-3, with 8 bases identical to TRBD2. V lost 5 bases, J lost 1 base, and 5 bases stayed unmatched. Germline CDR1 is SQVTM and CDR2 is ANQGSEA. The CDR3 is 14 amino acids. Written as DNA, the CDR3 is TGCAGCGTTCCGGGACTAGAGGGCACAGATACGCAGTATTTT. It translates to CSVPGLEGTDTQYF.

The table lists this clone with a few counts. The rearrangement joins TRBV13 to TRBJ1-1; D possibly corresponds to TRBD1 (5 bases). The V gene lost 6 bases and the J gene lost 0 bases, with 14 bases spanning the gap. Germline V gene lookup returns CDR1 PRHDT and CDR2 FYEKMQ (reference sequence). The CDR3 has 15 residues. The CDR3 reads CASRMEGRVNTEAFF. CDR3 DNA: TGTGCCAGCAGGATGGAGGGACGGGTGAACACTGAAGCTTTCTTT.

The V gene is TRBV11-3, the J gene TRBJ2-3; TRBD1 is a possible D gene (6 bases). In germline, CDR1 is SGHNT, CDR2 YENEEA. V was trimmed by 1 base and J by 2 bases, leaving 13 bases between them. This CDR3 has 16 amino acids. DNA of the CDR3: TGTGCCAGCAGCTTAGGCAGGGGAGAGTACACAGATACGCAGTATTTT. Translated, it gives CASSLGRGEYTDTQYF.

The V call is TRBV5-6, the J call TRBJ2-1; 10 bases line up with TRBD2. This CDR3 comprises 17 residues. V was clipped by 0 bases and J by 6 bases; unmatched bases: 9. From germline, CDR1 is SGHDT and CDR2 YYEEEE. CDR3 bases: TGTGCCAGCAGCTTGGTTCCAGCGGGGGGGCCGGGCAATGAGCAGTTCTTC. Translating it yields CASSLVPAGGPGNEQFF.

This clone appeared once. V and J are TRBV28 and TRBJ1-1; no firm D call. Germline lookup yields CDR1 MDHEN and CDR2 SYDVKM. This CDR3 spans 15 amino acids. V lost 6 bases to trimming and J lost 0 bases, with 14 bases between them. CDR3 region: CASSAPGKVNTEAFF. The CDR3 nucleotides are TGTGCCAGCAGCGCCCCGGGGAAGGTGAACACTGAAGCTTTCTTT.

This clone was counted between two and nine times. The CDR3 loop is CASSEDGGTDTQYF. As DNA, the CDR3 is TGTGCCAGCAGTGAGGACGGGGGCACAGATACGCAGTATTTT. The rearrangement joins TRBV2 to TRBJ2-3; a weak D match, TRBD2 (5 bases). The CDR3 covers 14 residues. With 3 bases removed from V and 1 base from J, the gap between germline ends came to 8 bases. CDR1 is SNHLY, CDR2 FYNNEI, per germline.

The V gene is TRBV29-1, the J gene TRBJ1-1; 9 nucleotides agree with TRBD1. Losses at the gene ends were 6 bases for V and 8 bases for J; bases not matched to a gene: 7. Per the germline V gene, CDR1 is SQVTM and CDR2 is ANQGSEA. The CDR3 totals 12 residues. For the CDR3, the DNA is TGCAGCGTCATGGTGGGACAGGGAGAAGCTTTCTTT. Translated: CSVMVGQGEAFF.

The chain recombines TRBV28 with TRBJ1-5; 9 bases are a match to TRBD1. This CDR3 is 15 amino acids long. After removal of 4 bases from V and 7 bases from J, the junction contained 8 bases not matched to a gene. Germline values: CDR1 MDHEN, CDR2 SYDVKM. CDR3 nucleotide sequence: TGTGCCAGCAGTTGGGGACAGGGATTCAGCCAGCCCCAGCATTTT. It yields the protein CASSWGQGFSQPQHF.

V gene TRBV7-3 combines with J gene TRBJ1-1; 9 positions agree with TRBD1. V was clipped by 6 bases and J by 4 bases; unmatched bases: 6. Germline assignment: CDR1 SGHTA and CDR2 FQGTGA. This CDR3 contains 14 residues. The DNA for the CDR3 is TGTGCCAGCAGGCAGACAGGGGGTGGCACTGAAGCTTTCTTT. This codes for CASRQTGGGTEAFF.

This chain uses TRBV28 with TRBJ2-1; 8 bases align to TRBD2. The germline gives CDR1 MDHEN, CDR2 SYDVKM. Trimming removed 4 bases from V and 8 bases from J; junction bases left unmatched: 28. The CDR3 consists of 21 residues. This CDR3 reads CASSSTPPGGAPGLNTDEQFF. The CDR3 bases are TGTGCCAGCAGTTCCACCCCGCCGGGGGGGGCGCCCGGACTAAACACCGATGAGCAGTTCTTC.

This chain links TRBV13 with TRBJ2-3; TRBD1 is a possible D gene (6 bases). CDR3 length equals 13 residues. Germline V CDR1 and CDR2: PRHDT, FYEKMQ (reference sequence). Between the trimmed V and J ends, which lost 5 bases and 1 base, there was a span of 7 bases. CDR3: CASSRQGTDTQYF. The CDR3 coding sequence is TGTGCCAGCAGCCGACAGGGCACAGATACGCAGTATTTT.

The V and J genes are TRBV7-2 and TRBJ1-1; 7 bases are a match to TRBD1. The length of the CDR3 is 16 residues. Germline CDR1 is SGHTA and CDR2 is FQGNSA. Trimming took 5 bases from V and 3 from J; bases not matched to a gene: 12. CDR3 in amino acids: CASSLRGYEVDTEAFF. CDR3 in DNA: TGTGCCAGCAGCCTCAGGGGGTATGAAGTGGACACTGAAGCTTTCTTT.

The chain employs TRBV10-2 and TRBJ2-5; D possibly corresponds to TRBD1 (5 bases). Between the trimmed V and J ends, which lost 1 base and 1 base, there was a span of 10 bases. This CDR3 spans 15 amino acids. The germline V gene encodes CDR1 WSHSY and CDR2 SAAADI. The CDR3 sequence: CASSEWGRSQETQYF. In DNA, the CDR3 is TGCGCCAGCAGTGAGTGGGGCCGCTCCCAAGAGACCCAGTACTTC.

This chain links TRBV4-2 with TRBJ1-4; 8 nucleotides agree with TRBD1. This CDR3 comprises 17 residues. Trimming at V came to 0 bases and at J to 10 bases, leaving 13 bases not matched to a gene. Germline CDR1 LGHNA, CDR2 YNFKEQ. The CDR3 nucleotides are TGTGCCAGCAGCCAAGATCAGACGGACAGGGACCTCGGAAAACTGTTTTTT. Residues: CASSQDQTDRDLGKLFF.

V is TRBV4-1 and J is TRBJ2-5; possibly TRBD1 for D (6 bases). This CDR3 is 17 amino acids long. CDR1 is MGHRA, CDR2 YSYEKL, per germline. V was pared by 0 bases and J by 6 bases, with 20 bases between. CDR3 sequence: CASSQDIPLPGVKTQYF. CDR3 nucleotide sequence: TGCGCCAGCAGCCAAGATATCCCCCTTCCAGGGGTCAAGACCCAGTACTTC.

This clone has just one count. The chain joins TRBV9 to TRBJ2-1; D call uncertain. In germline, CDR1 is SGDLS, CDR2 YYNGEE. This CDR3 has 12 residues. Trimming shortened V by 2 bases and J by 7 bases, and 7 bases separated the two germline ends. DNA of the CDR3: TGTGCCAGCAGCGTCTTTCAGAATGAGCAGTTCTTC. It translates to CASSVFQNEQFF.

This chain links TRBV5-4 with TRBJ2-7, with a tentative D call TRBD1 (6 bases). The CDR3 runs 18 residues. The germline V gene has CDR1 SGHNT and CDR2 YYREEE (reference sequence). V was cut by 0 bases and J by 2 bases, with 21 bases left in between. The CDR3 coding sequence is TGTGCCAGCAGCTTGGACTGGGTGGCAGGGGATGGGGCCTACGAGCAGTACTTC. Translation gives CASSLDWVAGDGAYEQYF. The complete variable domain, with remaining parts taken from reference TRBV5-4 and TRBJ2-7, reads ETGVTQSPTHLIKTRGQQVTLRCSSQSGHNTVSWYQQALGQGPQFIFQYYREEENGRGNFPPRFSGLQFPNYSSELNVNALELDDSALYLCASSLDWVAGDGAYEQYFGPGTRLTVT.

This clone was observed a single time. The chain carries TRBV7-3 and TRBJ2-3; 15 bases align to TRBD2. The J segment lost 7 bases and the V segment lost 5 bases, leaving 7 bases of the junction unmatched. CDR3 size: 16 residues. Germline V gene lookup returns CDR1 SGHTA and CDR2 FQGTGA. CDR3 region: CASSAGLAGGLNTQYF. The CDR3 nucleotides read TGTGCCAGCAGCGCCGGACTAGCGGGAGGGTTAAATACGCAGTATTTT.

The chain couples TRBV5-1 to TRBJ2-7; D call uncertain. The V and J ends lost 0 bases and 0 bases respectively, with 7 bases between them. Germline CDR1 and CDR2: SGHRS and YFSETQ. CDR3 size: 14 residues. Here the CDR3 reads CASSLAISSYEQYF. In DNA form, the CDR3 reads TGCGCCAGCAGCTTGGCTATAAGCTCCTACGAGCAGTACTTC.

V usage is TRBV28 and J usage is TRBJ2-6; D possibly corresponds to TRBD1 (6 bases). The V gene lost 2 bases and the J gene lost 0 bases, with 11 bases spanning the gap. Germline loops: CDR1 MDHEN, CDR2 SYDVKM. CDR3 length: 17 residues. In nucleotides, the CDR3 is TGTGCCAGCAGTTTAATGCAGGGGACCTCTGGGGCCAACGTCCTGACTTTC. Its protein is CASSLMQGTSGANVLTF.

This clone was observed once. V and J are TRBV7-2 and TRBJ2-3, with D unresolved. V lost 1 base to trimming and J lost 2 bases, with 7 bases between them. In germline, CDR1 is SGHTA, CDR2 FQGNSA. The CDR3 totals 14 residues. The CDR3 reads CASSLVANTDTQYF. The CDR3 DNA follows: TGTGCCAGCAGCTTAGTTGCGAACACAGATACGCAGTATTTT.